This T cell receptor (beta chain) appears in the sequencing data of a study of T-cell memory formation after mild COVID-19. Overall study findings and caveats: Clones contracting over day 15 to 85 were CD4/CD8 balanced, with later expanders leaning CD4+. Pre-infection memory harbored some responding clones, suggesting cross-reactive memory joined.

TCRdb ran MiXCR on the 5' RACE reads and lists one entry per CDR3 protein. Counted here are about 360,000 distinct CDR3 sequences, 14% occurring once; the ten biggest clones make up roughly 22%. Germline values: CDR1 KGHDR, CDR2 SFDVKD. J gave up 5 bases and V 4 bases, and 7 bases lay outside the gene matches. The CDR3 loop spans 15 amino acids. For this clonotype: The target antigen is unknown.

The sequence came from a man younger than 35 who had mild COVID-19 (a few samples of this study predate the infection). Cell type and time point are not known. The gene calls are TRBV24-1 and TRBJ2-1, with TRBD1 matching over 7 bases. Input material: PBMCs or a T cell subset sorted from them (not recorded which). The CDR3 reads CATSESGQHNNEQFF. The CDR3 nucleotides are TGTGCCACCAGTGAATCGGGACAGCACAACAATGAGCAGTTCTTC.